The 30 T cell receptor beta chains presented below share a single source sample, sequenced in a study of blood T cell repertoires in COVID-19 (dated by TCRdb to the early 2020s). Library creation used the immunoSEQ multiplex PCR assay. TCRdb re-hosts the immuneACCESS table, in-frame sequences only. Its copies lack some clones; in the studies checked, an unresolved V gene accounts for under half of them, and the cause for the rest is not known. In all, the sample holds about 140,000 clones, and roughly 81% of those were seen once. Clones ranked in the top ten supply more than 8.5% of the sample. The sequenced material came from peripheral blood. These receptors all stem from a woman between 45 and 60 years old with active or convalescent COVID-19.

This chain uses TRBV6-6 with TRBJ1-4; D is ambiguous. The germline V and J ends were trimmed by 0 bases and 5 bases, with 10 bases remaining between them. This CDR3 has 15 residues. Germline V gene data show CDR1 as MNHNY and CDR2 as SVGAGI (reference sequence). CDR3 bases: TGTGCCAGCAGTTACTCGAGTGGAGGGAATGAAAAACTGTTTTTT. The encoded protein is CASSYSSGGNEKLFF.

The V and J genes are TRBV5-4 and TRBJ1-2; 8 positions match TRBD1. The CDR3 has 15 residues. With V trimmed by 0 bases and J by 2 bases, 3 bases remained unmatched. Germline V gene data show CDR1 as SGHNT and CDR2 as YYREEE (reference sequence). The CDR3 nucleotides read TGTGCCAGCAGCTTGGCGCACAGGGGGAACTATGGCTACACCTTC. It is translated as CASSLAHRGNYGYTF.

The V gene is TRBV4-3, the J gene TRBJ2-3; weak D call: TRBD1 (6 bases). The germline V and J ends were trimmed by 1 base and 4 bases, with 21 bases remaining between them. The germline V gene encodes CDR1 LGHNA and CDR2 YSLEER. The CDR3 runs 18 residues. The CDR3 sequence is CASSQARGTGISADTQYF. The DNA for the CDR3 is TGCGCCAGCAGCCAAGCCCGAGGAACAGGGATATCAGCAGATACGCAGTATTTT.

V is TRBV28 and J is TRBJ1-2; D may be TRBD1 (6 bases). V lost 5 bases, J lost 4 bases, and 20 bases lay in between. CDR1 and CDR2 from the germline V gene are MDHEN and SYDVKM. The CDR3 has 16 amino acids. The CDR3 nucleotides are TGTGCCAGCAGTCCCCGTACCTTTGACAGGCTCTATGGCTACACCTTC. It codes for CASSPRTFDRLYGYTF.

This clone appeared a few times. The V and J genes are TRBV12-3 or TRBV12-4 and TRBJ2-7, with D maybe TRBD1 (5 bases). This CDR3 spans 13 amino acids. V shed 6 bases and J shed 7 bases, with 16 bases lying between them. In nucleotides, the CDR3 is TGTGCCAGCAGAATCGGGCAGGGTAAGGAGCAGTACTTC. Translated, it gives CASRIGQGKEQYF.

The chain has TRBV30 and TRBJ1-2, with D possibly being TRBD1 (6 bases). This CDR3 is built from 14 residues. Trimming removed 5 bases at V and 4 bases at J, with 17 bases between. Germline V gives CDR1 GTSNPN, CDR2 SVGIG (reference sequence). The CDR3 reads CAWDYRDFGYGYTF. CDR3 DNA: TGTGCCTGGGACTACAGGGATTTTGGCTATGGCTACACCTTC.

The chain couples TRBV27 to TRBJ2-5, with TRBD2 matching over 7 bases. The CDR3 extends over 13 amino acids. J lost 5 bases, V lost 1 base, and 1 base had no gene match. Germline V gene data show CDR1 as MNHEY and CDR2 as SMNVEV (reference sequence). The CDR3 here is CASSLWGGETQYF. The CDR3 DNA reads as TGTGCCAGCAGTTTATGGGGAGGGGAGACCCAGTACTTC.

For the CDR3, the DNA is TGTGCCAGCAGTGAAGGCTTCAGGGACTACGAGCAGTACTTC. Translated, it gives CASSEGFRDYEQYF. The rearrangement uses TRBV2 and TRBJ2-7, with D perhaps TRBD1 (5 bases). Germline V gives CDR1 SNHLY, CDR2 FYNNEI. V gave up 1 base and J gave up 3 bases, with 10 bases separating them. The CDR3 is made up of 14 amino acids. The full variable domain, with the rest looked up from reference TRBV2 and TRBJ2-7, is EPEVTQTPSHQVTQMGQEVILRCVPISNHLYFYWYRQILGQKVEFLVSFYNNEISEKSEIFDDQFSVERPDGSNFTLKIRSTKLEDSAMYFCASSEGFRDYEQYFGPGTRLTVT.

The J gene is TRBJ2-1, the V gene TRBV7-2; TRBD2 matches at 14 bases. There are 15 residues in the CDR3. CDR1 SGHTA and CDR2 FQGNSA come from the germline V gene. With 4 bases clipped from V and 9 bases from J, the junction kept 5 bases outside the gene matches. As DNA, the CDR3 is TGTGCCAGCAGCTCGACTAGCGGGAGGGCCGCTGAGCAGTTCTTC. This gives the protein CASSSTSGRAAEQFF.

The CDR3 loop reads CASSLAGRRNQPQHF. CDR3 DNA: TGTGCCAGCAGCTTAGCGGGGAGACGCAATCAGCCCCAGCATTTT. The chain couples TRBV7-2 to TRBJ1-5; no clear D gene. The CDR3 extends over 15 amino acids. Trimming shortened V by 0 bases and J by 2 bases, and 8 bases separated the two germline ends. Per germline, CDR1 SGHTA and CDR2 FQGNSA. Full variable domain (rest looked up from reference TRBV7-2 and TRBJ1-5): GAGVSQSPSNKVTEKGKDVELRCDPISGHTALYWYRQSLGQGLEFLIYFQGNSAPDKSGLPSDRFSAERTGGSVSTLTIQRTQQEDSAVYLCASSLAGRRNQPQHFGDGTRLSIL.

The chain carries TRBV4-3 and TRBJ2-3; TRBD2 matches at 7 bases. The germline V gene encodes CDR1 LGHNA and CDR2 YSLEER. The CDR3 runs to 17 residues. Trimming cost V 0 bases and J 0 bases; bases outside gene matches: 6. This chain's CDR3 is CASSQDSGRGSTDTQYF. The CDR3 DNA is TGCGCCAGCAGCCAAGATTCCGGGCGGGGGAGCACAGATACGCAGTATTTT.

This clone was seen only a few times. The CDR3 loop is CASSTPDRAINYGYTF. For the CDR3, the DNA is TGTGCCAGCAGCACCCCCGACAGGGCGATTAACTATGGCTACACCTTC. This chain joins TRBV4-2 and TRBJ1-2; 7 nucleotides line up with TRBD1. J was trimmed by 1 base and V by 5 bases; bases with no gene match: 10. Germline V lookup: CDR1 LGHNA, CDR2 YNFKEQ. This CDR3 is built from 16 residues.

The chain recombines TRBV21-1 with TRBJ2-7; the table assigns TRBD2, which was not confirmed against the DNA. TRBV21-1 is noted as a pseudogene. CDR3 length: 16 residues. The CDR3 region is CASDPRGGYLWFEQYF. DNA of the CDR3: TGTGCCAGCGACCCGCGGGGGGGGTACCTCTGGTTCGAGCAGTACTTC.

The CDR3: CASSFPGGQGPNGEQFF. The CDR3 DNA is TGCGCCAGCAGCTTCCCGGGGGGACAGGGACCAAACGGTGAGCAGTTCTTC. This chain uses TRBV5-1 with TRBJ2-1; TRBD1 agrees at 9 bases. Germline V lookup: CDR1 SGHRS, CDR2 YFSETQ. With V trimmed by 2 bases and J by 9 bases, 15 bases remained unmatched. This CDR3 region has 17 residues.

The chain uses TRBV30 and TRBJ2-1; possible D gene TRBD2, 5 bases. V dropped 3 bases and J dropped 0 bases, with 9 bases sitting between them. Germline CDR1 and CDR2: GTSNPN and SVGIG (reference sequence). The CDR3 is 14 residues long. The CDR3 sequence: CAWRGAPSYNEQFF. As DNA, the CDR3 is TGTGCCTGGAGGGGAGCGCCCTCCTACAATGAGCAGTTCTTC.

This chain links TRBV2 with TRBJ2-2; 9 bases align to TRBD1. The CDR3 totals 14 residues. V lost 5 bases, J lost 3 bases, and 1 base stayed unmatched. The germline CDR1 and CDR2 sequences are SNHLY and FYNNEI. The CDR3 loop reads CASSRDRDTGELFF. CDR3 nucleotides: TGTGCCAGCAGTAGGGACAGGGACACCGGGGAGCTGTTTTTT. The entire variable domain, with the rest obtained from reference TRBV2 and TRBJ2-2, is as follows: EPEVTQTPSHQVTQMGQEVILRCVPISNHLYFYWYRQILGQKVEFLVSFYNNEISEKSEIFDDQFSVERPDGSNFTLKIRSTKLEDSAMYFCASSRDRDTGELFFGEGSRLTVL.

CDR3 sequence: CSASRGGDHGNTIYF. The CDR3 DNA sequence: TGCAGTGCTAGTAGAGGAGGGGACCACGGAAACACCATATATTTT. J is TRBJ1-3 and V is TRBV20-1, with a weak D call TRBD1 (5 bases). V lost 3 bases and J lost 4, with 16 bases in between. From germline, CDR1 is DFQATT and CDR2 SNEGSKA (reference sequence). This CDR3 contains 15 residues.

This clone was observed at least ten times. The chain is built from TRBV7-6 and TRBJ2-3, with 7 bases lining up with TRBD2. The ends lost 6 bases at V and 4 bases at J; junction bases unmatched: 4. In germline, CDR1 is SGHVS, CDR2 FNYEAQ. This CDR3 has 13 amino acids. CDR3 sequence: CASSRTSADTQYF. CDR3 coding DNA: TGTGCCAGCAGTCGAACTAGCGCAGATACGCAGTATTTT.

The chain recombines TRBV19 with TRBJ1-2, with a tentative D call TRBD1 (6 bases). CDR3 size: 12 residues. Germline lookup yields CDR1 LNHDA and CDR2 SQIVND (reference sequence). The germline V and J ends were trimmed by 8 bases and 6 bases, with 13 bases remaining between them. The CDR3 reads CASGTGHHGYTF. The DNA for the CDR3 is TGTGCCAGTGGAACAGGGCACCATGGCTACACCTTC.

The J gene is TRBJ2-3, the V gene TRBV2; no clear D. This CDR3 spans 14 amino acids. Per germline, CDR1 SNHLY and CDR2 FYNNEI. V lost 3 bases and J 4 bases, leaving 11 bases between the germline ends. The CDR3 nucleotides read TGTGCCAGCAGTGATTTGCGGAACGCAGATACGCAGTATTTT. Translated: CASSDLRNADTQYF.

The chain links TRBV6-1 to TRBJ2-7; 7 positions match TRBD1. J lost 4 bases, V lost 4 bases, and 10 bases had no gene match. This CDR3 has 15 amino acids. Germline CDR1 reads MNHNS; CDR2 reads SASEGT. The CDR3 bases are TGTGCCAGCAGTGGGGAGACAGGGTTGGCGTACGAGCAGTACTTC. Its protein product is CASSGETGLAYEQYF.

J is TRBJ1-1 and V is TRBV3-1 (or the pseudogene TRBV3-2); a weak D match, TRBD1 (6 bases). The CDR3 length is 14 residues. The germline V gene has CDR1 LGHDT and CDR2 YNNKEL (reference sequence). V was cut by 4 bases and J by 4 bases, with 13 bases left in between. The CDR3 spells CASSLYRESTEAFF. For the CDR3, the DNA is TGTGCCAGCAGCCTCTACAGGGAATCCACTGAAGCTTTCTTT.

V is TRBV7-2 and J is TRBJ2-7, with a possible D match to TRBD2 (6 bases). The length of the CDR3 is 19 residues. CDR1 and CDR2 from the germline V gene are SGHTA and FQGNSA. The V and J ends lost 6 bases and 1 base respectively, with 28 bases between them. The CDR3 protein is CASRPQGGLFRNSSYEQYF. CDR3 coding DNA: TGTGCCAGCAGACCTCAGGGAGGATTGTTCCGGAATTCGTCCTACGAGCAGTACTTC.

This clone has just a few counts. The chain recombines TRBV19 with TRBJ1-1; 9 positions match TRBD1. Germline CDR1 and CDR2: LNHDA and SQIVND (reference sequence). This CDR3 is 14 amino acids long. V lost 10 bases and J lost 0; bases outside the gene matches: 6. CDR3 sequence (DNA): TGTGCCACCCGGACAGGGGATTTGAACACTGAAGCTTTCTTT. As protein: CATRTGDLNTEAFF.

The rearrangement uses TRBV4-3 and TRBJ2-3; 7 positions agree with TRBD2. CDR3 length: 15 residues. From germline, CDR1 is LGHNA and CDR2 YSLEER. Germline trimming cut 0 bases from V and 4 bases from J; bases unmatched to any gene: 4. CDR3 nucleotides: TGCGCCAGCAGCCAAGAGCTAGCGGCCTCAGATACGCAGTATTTT. This codes for CASSQELAASDTQYF.

This chain connects TRBV30 to TRBJ1-1; a possible D gene is TRBD1 (5 bases). Germline loops: CDR1 GTSNPN, CDR2 SVGIG (reference sequence). V was trimmed by 1 base and J by 1 base, leaving 7 bases between them. The CDR3 runs 13 residues. CDR3 coding DNA: TGTGCCTGGAGTGGACAGCGGAACACTGAAGCTTTCTTT. Translation gives CAWSGQRNTEAFF.

The chain recombines TRBV3-1 (or the pseudogene TRBV3-2) with TRBJ1-2, with D uncertain. This CDR3 has 15 amino acids. Trimming left V 4 bases short and J 6 bases short, with 18 bases between. Germline loops: CDR1 LGHDT, CDR2 YNNKEL (reference sequence). CDR3 in amino acids: CASSRRDGLGDGYTF. For the CDR3, the DNA is TGTGCCAGCAGCCGCCGAGATGGGTTGGGAGATGGCTACACCTTC.

The chain employs TRBV27 and TRBJ2-6, with D perhaps TRBD1 (5 bases). The CDR3 contains 16 residues. V dropped 2 bases and J dropped 0 bases, with 8 bases sitting between them. Germline V gene lookup returns CDR1 MNHEY and CDR2 SMNVEV (reference sequence). The CDR3 DNA reads TGTGCCAGCAGTTTAACAGGAAGCTCTGGGGCCAACGTCCTGACTTTC. Residues: CASSLTGSSGANVLTF.

The chain recombines TRBV18 with TRBJ1-2; possibly TRBD1 for D (6 bases). Trimming pared 1 base from V and 8 bases from J, leaving 11 bases between. CDR3 length equals 13 residues. Germline CDR1 KGHSH, CDR2 LQKENI. The CDR3 here is CASSPQRTAGYTF. In nucleotides, the CDR3 is TGTGCCAGCTCACCACAACGGACAGCAGGCTACACCTTC.

A single count supports this clone. The chain links TRBV7-9 to TRBJ2-5; TRBD1 might be the D (6 bases). Germline loops: CDR1 SEHNR, CDR2 FQNEAQ (reference sequence). CDR3 size: 14 residues. Trimming pared 7 bases from V and 4 bases from J, leaving 16 bases between. As DNA, the CDR3 is TGTGCCAGCACCCCGGCAGGGGCTCGAGAGACCCAGTACTTC. As protein: CASTPAGARETQYF.